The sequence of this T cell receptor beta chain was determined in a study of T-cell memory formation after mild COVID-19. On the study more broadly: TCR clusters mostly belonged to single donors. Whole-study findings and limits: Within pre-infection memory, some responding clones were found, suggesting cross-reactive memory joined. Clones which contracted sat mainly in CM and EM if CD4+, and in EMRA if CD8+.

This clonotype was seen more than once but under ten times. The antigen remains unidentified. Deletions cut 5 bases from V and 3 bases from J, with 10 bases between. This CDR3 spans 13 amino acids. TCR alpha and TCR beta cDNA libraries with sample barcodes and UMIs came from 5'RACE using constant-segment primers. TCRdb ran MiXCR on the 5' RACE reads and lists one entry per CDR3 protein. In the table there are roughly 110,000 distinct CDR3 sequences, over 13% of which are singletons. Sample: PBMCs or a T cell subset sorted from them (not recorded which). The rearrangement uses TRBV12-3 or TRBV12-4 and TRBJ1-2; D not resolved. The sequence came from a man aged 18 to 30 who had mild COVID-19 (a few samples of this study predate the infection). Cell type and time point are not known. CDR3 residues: CASSISWHYGYTF. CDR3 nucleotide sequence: TGTGCCAGCAGTATCTCCTGGCACTATGGCTACACCTTC.